The rows below give T cell receptor beta chains drawn from one sample of a study of PD-L1 blockade in urothelial cancer. The assay was immunoSEQ multiplex PCR, and TCRdb's table has in-frame clones only and misses some. The sample yields approximately 35,000 clones, around 33% seen once. The sample consisted of tumor tissue, taken before atezolizumab (anti-PD-L1) treatment. These receptors were taken from a man aged 60 to 75 with urothelial cancer. Both conserved end residues are part of each CDR3. D genes are given only for firm matches. Size is omitted from some rows. Given values are once, few, many or a class for expanded clones.

j_gene: TRBJ1-1; abundance: -; d_gene: -; v_gene: TRBV19; CDR3nt: TGTGCCAGTATCGCGTCGGCGCGGGGGCTGGGCACTGAAGCTTTCTTT; CDR3aa: CASIASARGLGTEAFF
j_gene: TRBJ1-2; abundance: -; d_gene: -; v_gene: TRBV15; CDR3nt: TGTGCCACCAGCAGAGATCGCGGAATTACTTTGCGAGGCTACACCTTC; CDR3aa: CATSRDRGITLRGYTF
j_gene: TRBJ2-1; abundance: many; d_gene: TRBD2; v_gene: TRBV11-3; CDR3nt: TGTGCCAGCAGTCAAGGACTAGCGGGACTTAATGAGCAGTTCTTC; CDR3aa: CASSQGLAGLNEQFF
j_gene: TRBJ2-7; abundance: once; d_gene: -; v_gene: TRBV18; CDR3nt: TGTGCCAGCTCACCCCCTGCGGGCGACTACGAGCAGTACTTC; CDR3aa: CASSPPAGDYEQYF
j_gene: TRBJ1-2; abundance: few; d_gene: -; v_gene: TRBV6-7; CDR3nt: TGTGCCAGCAGGAACGCAGGGGTTAACTATGGCTACACCTTC; CDR3aa: CASRNAGVNYGYTF
j_gene: TRBJ2-5; abundance: -; d_gene: -; v_gene: TRBV30; CDR3nt: TGTGCCTGGAGTCCATCTGGTGAGACCCAGTACTTC; CDR3aa: CAWSPSGETQYF
j_gene: TRBJ2-7; abundance: -; d_gene: -; v_gene: TRBV6-8; CDR3nt: TGTGCCAGCAGCCTCAAGAAGGGGTCCGGGGAGCAGTACTTC; CDR3aa: CASSLKKGSGEQYF
j_gene: TRBJ1-2; abundance: few; d_gene: TRBD1; v_gene: TRBV28; CDR3nt: TGTGCCAGCGGCTGGGACAGGGTCAGTGGCTACACCTTC; CDR3aa: CASGWDRVSGYTF
j_gene: TRBJ2-7; abundance: -; d_gene: -; v_gene: TRBV9; CDR3nt: TGTGCCAGCAGTGAATGGGGAGGGGGCTTCTCCGAGCAGTACTTC; CDR3aa: CASSEWGGGFSEQYF
j_gene: TRBJ2-2; abundance: many; d_gene: -; v_gene: TRBV11-3; CDR3nt: TGTGCCAGCAGCCAAGGTAGCGGTGGAACCGGGGAGCTGTTTTTT; CDR3aa: CASSQGSGGTGELFF
j_gene: TRBJ2-1; abundance: -; d_gene: TRBD1; v_gene: TRBV15; CDR3nt: TGTGCCACCAGCAGAAACAGGGGAACCTACAATGAGCAGTTCTTC; CDR3aa: CATSRNRGTYNEQFF
j_gene: TRBJ1-6; abundance: -; d_gene: -; v_gene: TRBV19; CDR3nt: TGTGCCAGTAGTATAGATCCGGGCGATTCACCCCTCCACTTT; CDR3aa: CASSIDPGDSPLHF
j_gene: TRBJ1-2; abundance: -; d_gene: -; v_gene: TRBV19; CDR3nt: TGTGCCAGTAGGTACGGGGCTAATTCTAACTATGGCTACACCTTC; CDR3aa: CASRYGANSNYGYTF
j_gene: TRBJ2-6; abundance: -; d_gene: TRBD2; v_gene: TRBV6-8; CDR3nt: TGTGCCAGCAGTATAATTGGGAGGGCCTCTGGGGCCAACGTCCTGACTTTC; CDR3aa: CASSIIGRASGANVLTF
j_gene: TRBJ1-4; abundance: -; d_gene: -; v_gene: TRBV19; CDR3nt: TGTGCCAGTACCACGAGGGGGACTAATGAAAAACTGTTTTTT; CDR3aa: CASTTRGTNEKLFF
j_gene: TRBJ2-1; abundance: -; d_gene: TRBD2; v_gene: TRBV19; CDR3nt: TGTGCCAGTAGTACCGGACTAGCGGGAGGGTGGGGGTCCCATGAGCAGTTCTTC; CDR3aa: CASSTGLAGGWGSHEQFF
j_gene: TRBJ1-4; abundance: -; d_gene: -; v_gene: TRBV19; CDR3nt: TGTGCCAGTAACTGGGGAGACCGATATAATGAAAAACTGTTTTTT; CDR3aa: CASNWGDRYNEKLFF
j_gene: TRBJ2-3; abundance: -; d_gene: TRBD1; v_gene: TRBV29-1; CDR3nt: TGCAGCGTTGAGGGACAGTTACGCACAGATACGCAGTATTTT; CDR3aa: CSVEGQLRTDTQYF
j_gene: TRBJ1-3; abundance: few; d_gene: -; v_gene: TRBV9; CDR3nt: TGTGCCAGCAGTGATCCACCCAGGGGAGGGGGCTCTGGAAACACCATATATTTT; CDR3aa: CASSDPPRGGGSGNTIYF
j_gene: TRBJ1-5; abundance: -; d_gene: -; v_gene: TRBV10-3; CDR3nt: TGTGCCATCAGTGCCGGTAGACGGAATCAGCCCCAGCATTTT; CDR3aa: CAISAGRRNQPQHF
j_gene: TRBJ2-5; abundance: many; d_gene: TRBD2; v_gene: TRBV4-1; CDR3nt: TGCGCCAGCAGCCAACAAGCGGGGGGGCAAGAGACCCAGTACTTC; CDR3aa: CASSQQAGGQETQYF
j_gene: TRBJ1-6; abundance: -; d_gene: -; v_gene: TRBV19; CDR3nt: TGTGCCAGTAGTTCTTCAGGCAGCACCTATAATTCACCCCTCCACTTT; CDR3aa: CASSSSGSTYNSPLHF
j_gene: TRBJ2-7; abundance: -; d_gene: TRBD1; v_gene: TRBV23-1; CDR3nt: TGCGCCAGCAGACCTGGCACAGGGGAGCACGAGCAGTACTTC; CDR3aa: CASRPGTGEHEQYF
j_gene: TRBJ2-7; abundance: -; d_gene: TRBD1; v_gene: TRBV15; CDR3nt: TGTGCCACTAACGATCCGGGACAGGGGAGTAAGAAGCAGTACTTC; CDR3aa: CATNDPGQGSKKQYF
j_gene: TRBJ2-7; abundance: -; d_gene: TRBD2; v_gene: TRBV5-1; CDR3nt: TGCGCCAGCAGCTCGCGGGCGGGGGACTCCTACGAGCAGTACTTC; CDR3aa: CASSSRAGDSYEQYF
j_gene: TRBJ2-4; abundance: -; d_gene: -; v_gene: TRBV7-6; CDR3nt: TGTGCCAGCAGCTTGGGGTCCCATATAGCCAAAAACATTCAGTACTTC; CDR3aa: CASSLGSHIAKNIQYF
j_gene: TRBJ2-5; abundance: medium-sized; d_gene: TRBD2; v_gene: TRBV25-1; CDR3nt: TGTGCCAGCAGTCCGTGGGGGGGCCAAGAGACCCAGTACTTC; CDR3aa: CASSPWGGQETQYF
j_gene: TRBJ2-1; abundance: -; d_gene: -; v_gene: TRBV6-4; CDR3nt: TGTGCCAGCAGTCAATCTATAGTAATTGGCAATGAGCAGTTCTTC; CDR3aa: CASSQSIVIGNEQFF
j_gene: TRBJ1-1; abundance: -; d_gene: TRBD1; v_gene: TRBV10-1; CDR3nt: TGCGCCTCAAGCCGGGGACAGGGTTTAACTGAAGCTTTCTTT; CDR3aa: CASSRGQGLTEAFF
j_gene: TRBJ2-7; abundance: many; d_gene: -; v_gene: TRBV11-3; CDR3nt: TGTGCCAGCAGCCCCGGGGGAATTTCCTACGAGCAGTACTTC; CDR3aa: CASSPGGISYEQYF
j_gene: TRBJ1-4; abundance: few; d_gene: -; v_gene: TRBV6-8; CDR3nt: TGTGCCAGCAGTTACTCGTCGGGGGCGGGTGAAAAACTGTTTTTT; CDR3aa: CASSYSSGAGEKLFF
j_gene: TRBJ2-2; abundance: -; d_gene: -; v_gene: TRBV18; CDR3nt: TGTGCCAGCTCACCACGTCCGGACACCGGGGAGCTGTTTTTT; CDR3aa: CASSPRPDTGELFF
j_gene: TRBJ2-5; abundance: -; d_gene: TRBD2; v_gene: TRBV29-1; CDR3nt: TGCAGCGTTGATGGACTAGCGGGTGACCTCGAAGAGACCCAGTACTTC; CDR3aa: CSVDGLAGDLEETQYF
j_gene: TRBJ2-7; abundance: -; d_gene: -; v_gene: TRBV19; CDR3nt: TGTGCCAGTACCTCCACCGGGACGGCGAACTACGAGCAGTACTTC; CDR3aa: CASTSTGTANYEQYF
j_gene: TRBJ2-1; abundance: -; d_gene: TRBD1; v_gene: TRBV25-1; CDR3nt: TGTGCCAGCATTTACCGAGGGACAGGCCCCTACAATGAGCAGTTCTTC; CDR3aa: CASIYRGTGPYNEQFF
j_gene: TRBJ2-1; abundance: -; d_gene: -; v_gene: TRBV5-1; CDR3nt: TGCGCCAGCAGCTGGGGGGGCACTAGGTTTGGTGAGCAGTTCTTC; CDR3aa: CASSWGGTRFGEQFF
j_gene: TRBJ2-7; abundance: -; d_gene: -; v_gene: TRBV6-7; CDR3nt: TGTGCCAGCACCTTCAAGGACGACGGATACCCCTACGAGCAGTACTTC; CDR3aa: CASTFKDDGYPYEQYF